A single sample is the source of the 8 T cell receptor beta chains below, sequenced in a study of response to subunit inactivated influenza vaccine (dated by TCRdb to between 2017 and 2018). Libraries came from RT-PCR. Sequencing was performed on an Illumina HiSeq 2500. TCRdb ran its own pipeline on the public reads, namely fastp trimming at Q25 and MiXCR clone calling, and kept in-frame beta chains. Every entry covers one CDR3 protein and lists the most common genes and DNA from its rows. The sample data list about 170,000 distinct CDR3 sequences, and about 10% of these were observed just once. Roughly a third of the sample lies in the top ten. Source: CD8+ T cells sorted from PBMCs, taken roughly 24 months after vaccination. These TCRs come from a man aged 50 to 69 who received an inactivated influenza vaccine. Donor details come from another sample of the same person, matched by shared clones.

This clonotype appeared a few times. V usage is TRBV29-1 and J usage is TRBJ1-3; D uncertain. The germline V gene has CDR1 SQVTM and CDR2 ANQGSEA. The V end lost 7 bases, the J end lost 0 bases, and 7 bases lay between the germline ends. The CDR3 is 12 amino acids. CDR3 bases: TGCAGCGCTTGGACCTCTGGAAACACCATATATTTT. Translation: CSAWTSGNTIYF. Supplemented by reference TRBV29-1 and TRBJ1-3, the full variable domain reads SAVISQKPSRDICQRGTSLTIQCQVDSQVTMMFWYRQQPGQSLTLIATANQGSEATYESGFVIDKFPISRPNLTFSTLTVSNMSPEDSSIYLCSAWTSGNTIYFGEGSWLTVV.

This chain connects TRBV5-1 to TRBJ2-7, with 8 nucleotides matching TRBD2. Trimming at V came to 4 bases and at J to 0 bases, leaving 6 bases not matched to a gene. Germline V gene data show CDR1 as SGHRS and CDR2 as YFSETQ. The CDR3 covers 15 residues. This CDR3 reads CASSRSGGHSYEQYF. The CDR3 nucleotides are TGCGCCAGCAGCAGAAGCGGGGGACACTCCTACGAGCAGTACTTC. The full variable domain, in which reference TRBV5-1 and TRBJ2-7 provide the parts outside the CDR3, is KAGVTQTPRYLIKTRGQQVTLSCSPISGHRSVSWYQQTPGQGLQFLFEYFSETQRNKGNFPGRFSGRQFSNSRSEMNVSTLELGDSALYLCASSRSGGHSYEQYFGPGTRLTVT.

The chain is built from TRBV11-2 and TRBJ2-1; D perhaps matches TRBD2 (5 bases). Per the germline V gene, CDR1 is SGHAT and CDR2 is FQNNGV. The V gene lost 4 bases and the J gene lost 6 bases, with 10 bases spanning the gap. The CDR3 consists of 13 residues. CDR3 nucleotide sequence: TGTGCCAGCAGCTCCCCGCGGGCCAATGAGCAGTTCTTC. This sequence encodes CASSSPRANEQFF. The full variable domain, rest sourced from reference TRBV11-2 and TRBJ2-1, is EAGVAQSPRYKIIEKRQSVAFWCNPISGHATLYWYQQILGQGPKLLIQFQNNGVVDDSQLPKDRFSAERLKGVDSTLKIQPAKLEDSAVYLCASSSPRANEQFFGPGTRLTVL.

V gene TRBV21-1 combines with J gene TRBJ2-7; TRBD1 is the table's D call and was not checked against the DNA. TRBV21-1 is listed as a pseudogene. This CDR3 region has 19 residues. This CDR3 is CASSSNEGQALRGYYEQYF. The CDR3 coding sequence is TGTGCCAGCAGCTCTAATGAGGGACAGGCCCTCCGTGGGTACTACGAGCAGTACTTC.

The CDR3 sequence is CASSGAPEGAYEQYF. The CDR3, as DNA: TGTGCCAGCAGTGGCGCACCCGAAGGGGCCTACGAGCAGTACTTC. The chain employs TRBV27 and TRBJ2-7; D might be TRBD1 (5 bases). CDR1 and CDR2 (germline): MNHEY, SMNVEV (reference sequence). Trimming stripped 5 bases from V and 2 bases from J, with 16 bases between. The CDR3 spans 15 residues.

There are many counts of this clonotype. The chain couples TRBV4-3 to TRBJ1-4, with 7 bases identical to TRBD1. V shed 4 bases, J shed 4 bases, and the junction held 6 bases outside the gene matches. Germline CDR1 LGHNA, CDR2 YSLEER. The CDR3 extends over 15 amino acids. For the CDR3, the DNA is TGCGCCAGCAGCCTATGGACAGGCCTTAATGAAAAACTGTTTTTT. Protein sequence: CASSLWTGLNEKLFF.

This clonotype was observed a few times. The V and J genes are TRBV20-1 and TRBJ1-1; no clear D gene. Germline V CDR1 and CDR2: DFQATT, SNEGSKA (reference sequence). Trimming left V 0 bases short and J 1 base short, with 9 bases between. The CDR3 spans 14 residues. CDR3 protein: CSARDETTNTEAFF. CDR3 sequence (DNA): TGCAGTGCTAGAGATGAGACAACGAACACTGAAGCTTTCTTT.

The sample holds a few counts of this clonotype. V and J are TRBV7-9 and TRBJ2-3, with a weak D call TRBD1 (6 bases). V was pared by 5 bases and J by 6 bases, with 15 bases between. Germline CDR1 reads SEHNR; CDR2 reads FQNEAQ (reference sequence). This CDR3 contains 14 residues. The CDR3 nucleotides read TGTGCCAGCAGCATAAACAGGGTCCCCGATACGCAGTATTTT. Translated: CASSINRVPDTQYF. The full variable domain, in which reference TRBV7-9 and TRBJ2-3 provide the parts outside the CDR3, is DTGVSQNPRHKITKRGQNVTFRCDPISEHNRLYWYRQTLGQGPEFLTYFQNEAQLEKSRLLSDRFSAERPKGSFSTLEIQRTEQGDSAMYLCASSINRVPDTQYFGPGTRLTVL.